This T cell receptor beta chain was captured by sequencing in a study of cytomegalovirus exposure and HLA in healthy donors. The study ran its PCR with 60 Vbeta and 13 Jbeta primers. The table came from immunoSEQ multiplex PCR; TCRdb's copy has only in-frame clones and leaves some out. This table has 200,000 or so clones, about 85% appearing once. The length of the CDR3 is 15 residues. Trimming removed 3 bases from V and 2 bases from J; junction bases left unmatched: 3. CDR1 is SGDLS, CDR2 YYNGEE, per germline. The specimen sequenced was PBMCs. The chain carries TRBV9 and TRBJ2-1; 9 bases are a match to TRBD2. The receptor was derived from a man aged 45 to 65 in good health and CMV-seronegative. The CDR3, as DNA: TGTGCCAGCAGCGGACAGCGGGGGGCCTACAATGAGCAGTTCTTC. Its translation is CASSGQRGAYNEQFF.